This TCR beta chain was identified during a study of blood T cell repertoires in COVID-19. Individuals aged about 18 to 95 years were recruited from 24 US areas. This clone was observed a few times. V was pared by 5 bases and J by 9 bases, with 6 bases of the junction left unmatched. This CDR3 spans 15 amino acids. Germline V gene sequence: CDR1 LNHDA, CDR2 SQIVND (reference sequence). Measured with immunoSEQ multiplex PCR; TCRdb has only the in-frame clones, and not every one. Of around 180,000 clones in the sample, about four fifths were seen once. The receptor was isolated from a man aged 45 to 65 who had recovered from COVID-19. V and J are TRBV19 and TRBJ1-6; TRBD1 aligns across 11 bases. Source material: PBMCs or T cells enriched from blood (not recorded which). The CDR3 nucleotides read TGTGCCAGTAGTTACTTGGGGACAGGGGGTTCACCCCTCCACTTT. It codes for CASSYLGTGGSPLHF.